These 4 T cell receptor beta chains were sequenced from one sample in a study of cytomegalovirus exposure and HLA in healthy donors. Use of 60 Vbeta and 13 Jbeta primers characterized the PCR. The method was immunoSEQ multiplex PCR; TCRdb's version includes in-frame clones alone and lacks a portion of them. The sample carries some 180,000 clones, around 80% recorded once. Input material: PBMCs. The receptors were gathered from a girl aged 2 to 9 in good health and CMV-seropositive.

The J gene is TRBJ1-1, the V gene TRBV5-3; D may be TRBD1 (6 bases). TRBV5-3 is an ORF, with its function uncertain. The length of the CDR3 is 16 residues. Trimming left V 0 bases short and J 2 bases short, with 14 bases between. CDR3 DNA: TGTGCCAGAAGCTTGGAGGCAGGGGCCAAAAACACTGAAGCTTTCTTT. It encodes CARSLEAGAKNTEAFF.

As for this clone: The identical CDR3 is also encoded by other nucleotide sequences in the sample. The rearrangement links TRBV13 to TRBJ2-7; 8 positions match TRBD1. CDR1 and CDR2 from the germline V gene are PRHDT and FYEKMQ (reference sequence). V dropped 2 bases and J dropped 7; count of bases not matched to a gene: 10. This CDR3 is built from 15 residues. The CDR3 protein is CASSLFGRGLWEQYF. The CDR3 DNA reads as TGTGCCAGCAGCTTATTTGGCAGGGGGCTTTGGGAGCAGTACTTC.

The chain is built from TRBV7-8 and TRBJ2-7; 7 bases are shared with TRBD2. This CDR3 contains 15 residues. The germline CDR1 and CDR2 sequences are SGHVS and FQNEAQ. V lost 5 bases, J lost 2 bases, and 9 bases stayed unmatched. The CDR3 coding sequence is TGTGCCAGCAGCCACCTGGGGGAGGGTCCCTACGAGCAGTACTTC. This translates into CASSHLGEGPYEQYF.

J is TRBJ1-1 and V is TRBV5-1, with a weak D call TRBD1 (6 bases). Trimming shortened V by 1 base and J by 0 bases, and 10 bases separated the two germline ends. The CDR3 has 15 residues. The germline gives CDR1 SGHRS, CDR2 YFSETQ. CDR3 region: CASSLPGHMNTEAFF. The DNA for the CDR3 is TGCGCCAGCAGCTTGCCGGGACATATGAACACTGAAGCTTTCTTT.